A selection of T cell receptor beta chains follows, all from one sample in a study of CD8 T cells in Susac syndrome. Via MiXCR, TCRdb re-called the immunoSEQ multiplex PCR reads, giving one row per CDR3 protein. The data contain approximately 170,000 distinct CDR3 sequences, roughly 95% of them seen just once; the ten biggest clones take up about 0.14%. Sequencing was done on a sample of CD4+ T cells from PBMCs. All receptors come from a human donor in good health. Both conserved end residues are part of each CDR3. D genes are given only for firm matches. For some rows the clone size is stated as once, few or many, or as a class when expanded; others skip it.

V,D,J,size,DNA,CDR3
TRBV12-3/TRBV12-4,.,TRBJ1-5,.,TGTGCCAGCAGTTTGTGGGACTTCTTGGGCAATCAGCCCCAGCATTTT,CASSLWDFLGNQPQHF
TRBV5-4,.,TRBJ1-3,.,TGTGCCAGCAGCTTCGGGACATCTGGAAACACCATATATTTT,CASSFGTSGNTIYF
TRBV5-1,.,TRBJ2-3,.,TGCGCCAGCAGCTTAGTCCAGAGCACAGATACGCAGTATTTT,CASSLVQSTDTQYF
TRBV11-3,.,TRBJ2-5,.,TGTGCCAGCAGCTTAAATCTAGCTGTGGAGACCCAGTACTTC,CASSLNLAVETQYF
TRBV6-5,TRBD1,TRBJ2-5,few,TGTGCCAGCCGCCAGGGGGTTCAAGAGACCCAGTACTTC,CASRQGVQETQYF
TRBV29-1,.,TRBJ2-1,.,TGCAGCGTTGAAGTCGGGACTGGGTACAATGAGCAGTTCTTC,CSVEVGTGYNEQFF
TRBV7-2,TRBD2,TRBJ2-4,.,TGTGCCAGCAGCCTGGGGGGGTCCTACGGGGACATTCAGTACTTC,CASSLGGSYGDIQYF
TRBV20-1,TRBD2,TRBJ2-1,.,TGCAGTGCTCTGGGACTAGCGGGGGGCCACGGGGATGAGCAGTTCTTC,CSALGLAGGHGDEQFF
TRBV18,.,TRBJ2-2,few,TGTGCCAGCTCACGGCAGGGAACCGGGGAGCTGTTTTTT,CASSRQGTGELFF
TRBV15,TRBD1,TRBJ2-1,.,TGTGCCACCAGCTGGGGGACAGGGCCATACAATGAGCAGTTCTTC,CATSWGTGPYNEQFF
TRBV30,TRBD2,TRBJ2-1,.,TGTGCCTGGAGTGGACTAGCGGGGGGCTCCTACAATGAGCAGTTCTTC,CAWSGLAGGSYNEQFF
TRBV6-5,.,TRBJ1-3,few,TGTGCCAGCAGTTACGTGACGGAGGGAAACACCATATATTTT,CASSYVTEGNTIYF
TRBV20-1,.,TRBJ1-2,.,TGCAGTGCTAGAACTGGCGGACCCCACTACGGCTACACCTTC,CSARTGGPHYGYTF
TRBV29-1,TRBD1,TRBJ1-2,.,TGCAGCGTCGGACAGGGGCGGGGTGGCTACACCTTC,CSVGQGRGGYTF
TRBV30,TRBD1,TRBJ1-3,.,TGTGCCTGGGACCGCGACAGGGGACAAAACACCATATATTTT,CAWDRDRGQNTIYF
TRBV15,TRBD1,TRBJ1-5,.,TGTGCCACCAGATCAGGACAGGTGGGGACAGGACCATGGAATCAGCCCCAGCATTTT,CATRSGQVGTGPWNQPQHF
TRBV24-1,TRBD2,TRBJ2-1,.,TGTGCCACCAGTGGGACTAGCGCCAGCTCCTACAATGAGCAGTTCTTC,CATSGTSASSYNEQFF
TRBV30,.,TRBJ1-1,.,TGTGCCTGGCGTGTACAGGGCACTGAAGCTTTCTTT,CAWRVQGTEAFF
TRBV2,.,TRBJ2-1,.,TGTGCCAGCAGTGAGGAGCACCCCCGGGAGCAGTTCTTC,CASSEEHPREQFF
TRBV7-3,.,TRBJ1-1,.,TGTGCCAGCAGCCCCTGGGGAGCCCGGGACACTGAAGCTTTCTTT,CASSPWGARDTEAFF
TRBV12-3/TRBV12-4,TRBD2,TRBJ2-3,.,TGTGCCAGCAGTTCTAGCGGGGGGCAGGGAGATACGCAGTATTTT,CASSSSGGQGDTQYF
TRBV5-1,.,TRBJ2-7,.,TGCGCCAGCAGCTTGGGGAGGGCTCGGGACGAGCAGTACTTC,CASSLGRARDEQYF
TRBV6-5,.,TRBJ1-1,once,TGTGCCAGCAGTTACTCGGGACACGAGAAAGCTTTCTTT,CASSYSGHEKAFF
TRBV5-1,.,TRBJ1-6,.,TGCGCCAGCAGCGCAGAGGGGGTCCCCCTCCACTTT,CASSAEGVPLHF
TRBV6-1,.,TRBJ2-6,.,TGTGCCAGCAGGAGAGGAGGAGGGGCCTCTGGGGCCAACGTCCTGACTTTC,CASRRGGGASGANVLTF
TRBV19,.,TRBJ1-3,.,TGTGCCAGTAGTAAGGGCCAGGGTGGAAACACCATATATTTT,CASSKGQGGNTIYF
TRBV5-1,.,TRBJ2-4,.,TGCGCCAGCAGCTTCGGGGGAATAGCCAAAAACATTCAGTACTTC,CASSFGGIAKNIQYF
TRBV5-4,.,TRBJ1-5,.,TGTGCCAGCAGCTTCGCTGGGCAGTCAAATCAGCCCCAGCATTTT,CASSFAGQSNQPQHF
TRBV30,.,TRBJ1-2,.,TGTGCCAGTAAAAGGGGCGATGGCTACACCTTC,CASKRGDGYTF
TRBV20-1,TRBD1,TRBJ2-7,.,TGCAGTGCTACTGCCTCCGGGACAGGGCGCGAGCAGTACTTC,CSATASGTGREQYF
TRBV7-9,.,TRBJ2-3,once,TGTGCCAGCAACATGCGAGGCGGGGTAATTCATGAGTATTTT,CASNMRGGVIHEYF
TRBV3-1,TRBD1,TRBJ2-1,.,TGTGCCAGCAGCCCCCGGGACAGGGGAGGCAATGAGCAGTTCTTC,CASSPRDRGGNEQFF
TRBV2,.,TRBJ2-5,.,TGTGCCAGCAGTTGGGCCTTTCAAGAGACCCAGTACTTC,CASSWAFQETQYF
TRBV18,.,TRBJ1-1,.,TGTGCCAGCTCACCCCAGACAAGGAACACTGAAGCTTTCTTT,CASSPQTRNTEAFF
TRBV20-1,.,TRBJ2-3,.,TGCAGTGCTAGATGGGGGTCAAGCACAGATACGCAGTATTTT,CSARWGSSTDTQYF
TRBV19,.,TRBJ1-6,.,TGTGCCAGTGGCTTGGGGGCCAGGAGCTCCTATAATTCACCCCTCCACTTT,CASGLGARSSYNSPLHF
TRBV18,TRBD1,TRBJ1-4,.,TGTGCCAGCTCACCCTCGGACAGGCCAACTAATGAAAAACTGTTTTTT,CASSPSDRPTNEKLFF
TRBV7-9,.,TRBJ1-5,.,TGTGCCAGCAGACAGCGTAGCAATCAGCCCCAGCATTTT,CASRQRSNQPQHF
TRBV4-2,TRBD1,TRBJ1-2,.,TGTGCCAGCAACCCGACAGGGGTATATGGCTACACCTTC,CASNPTGVYGYTF
TRBV3-1,.,TRBJ1-4,once,TGTGCCAGCAGCCAGGGGGGTTTCGGAGAAAAACTGTTTTTT,CASSQGGFGEKLFF
TRBV5-4,TRBD1,TRBJ2-7,.,TGTGCCAGCAGCTTCGACAGGGGGCTCTGGTACTTC,CASSFDRGLWYF
TRBV9,.,TRBJ1-2,.,TGTGCCAGCAGCGTAGAGTCTTACTCTGGCTACACCTTC,CASSVESYSGYTF
TRBV6-8,.,TRBJ1-5,.,TGTGCCAGCAGCCCGAGTCCAAAATATAGCAATCAGCCCCAGCATTTT,CASSPSPKYSNQPQHF
TRBV20-1,.,TRBJ1-1,.,TGCAGTGCTAGAGATCGATTAAACACTGAAGCTTTCTTT,CSARDRLNTEAFF
TRBV6-5,TRBD1,TRBJ2-3,.,TGTGCCAGCAGGAGGACAGGGGACACAGATACGCAGTATTTT,CASRRTGDTDTQYF
TRBV29-1,TRBD1,TRBJ1-2,.,TGCAGCGTAGAAGGACAGGGGGAAGGCTACACCTTC,CSVEGQGEGYTF
TRBV6-5,.,TRBJ1-1,.,TGTGCCAGCAGTTATTACTTAGGGATGAACACTGAAGCTTTCTTT,CASSYYLGMNTEAFF
TRBV12-3/TRBV12-4,.,TRBJ2-1,.,TGTGCCAGCAGTTTATTCAGGAGCTCCTACAATGAGCAGTTCTTC,CASSLFRSSYNEQFF
TRBV29-1,.,TRBJ1-5,.,TGCAGCGTTTTGGACAGCGGGAGCAATCAGCCCCAGCATTTT,CSVLDSGSNQPQHF